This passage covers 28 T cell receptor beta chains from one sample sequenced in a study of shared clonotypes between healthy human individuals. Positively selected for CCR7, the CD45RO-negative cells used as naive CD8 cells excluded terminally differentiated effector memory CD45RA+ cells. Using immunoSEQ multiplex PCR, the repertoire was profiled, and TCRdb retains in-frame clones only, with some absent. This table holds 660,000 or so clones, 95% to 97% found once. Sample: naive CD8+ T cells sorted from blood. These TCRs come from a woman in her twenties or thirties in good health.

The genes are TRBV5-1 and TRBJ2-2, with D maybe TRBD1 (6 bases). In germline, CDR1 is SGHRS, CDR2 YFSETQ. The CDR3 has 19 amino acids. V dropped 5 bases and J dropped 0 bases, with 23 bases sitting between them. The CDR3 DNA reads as TGCGCCAGCAGTCCCAATTACGTGACAGGCCCAACGAACACCGGGGAGCTGTTTTTT. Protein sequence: CASSPNYVTGPTNTGELFF.

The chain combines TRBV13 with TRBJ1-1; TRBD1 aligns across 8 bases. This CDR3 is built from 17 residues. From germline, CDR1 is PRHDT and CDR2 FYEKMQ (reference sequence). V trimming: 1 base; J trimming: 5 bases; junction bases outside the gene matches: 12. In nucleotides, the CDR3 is TGTGCCAGCAGCTTAGTAAGATTGCAGGGGGCGGTTACTGAAGCTTTCTTT. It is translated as CASSLVRLQGAVTEAFF.

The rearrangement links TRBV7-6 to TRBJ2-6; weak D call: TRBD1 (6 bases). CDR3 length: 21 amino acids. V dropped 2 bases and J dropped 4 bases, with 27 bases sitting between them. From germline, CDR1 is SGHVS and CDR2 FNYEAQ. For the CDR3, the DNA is TGTGCCAGCAGCTTATTTTACCGATATGAAGGGCAGGGGTCCGGGGCCAACGTCCTGACTTTC. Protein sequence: CASSLFYRYEGQGSGANVLTF.

CDR3 loop: CASSPRTGYNEQFF. CDR3 nucleotides: TGTGCCAGCAGTCCCAGGACAGGTTACAATGAGCAGTTCTTC. The chain recombines TRBV27 with TRBJ2-1; 7 bases line up with TRBD1. This CDR3 has 14 amino acids. With 5 bases clipped from V and 4 bases from J, the junction kept 5 bases outside the gene matches. Germline V gives CDR1 MNHEY, CDR2 SMNVEV (reference sequence).

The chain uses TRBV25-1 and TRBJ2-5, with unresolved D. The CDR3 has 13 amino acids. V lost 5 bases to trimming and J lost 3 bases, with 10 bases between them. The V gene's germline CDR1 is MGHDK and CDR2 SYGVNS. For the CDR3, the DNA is TGTGCCAGCAGTTCGTTGTTCGAAGAGACCCAGTACTTC. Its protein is CASSSLFEETQYF.

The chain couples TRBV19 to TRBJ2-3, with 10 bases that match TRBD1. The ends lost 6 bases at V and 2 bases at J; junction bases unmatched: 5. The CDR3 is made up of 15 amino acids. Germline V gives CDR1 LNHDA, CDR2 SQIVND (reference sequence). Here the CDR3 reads CASSSDRGTTDTQYF. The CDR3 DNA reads TGTGCCAGTAGCTCGGACAGGGGGACCACAGATACGCAGTATTTT. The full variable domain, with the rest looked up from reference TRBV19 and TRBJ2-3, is DGGITQSPKYLFRKEGQNVTLSCEQNLNHDAMYWYRQDPGQGLRLIYYSQIVNDFQKGDIAEGYSVSREKKESFPLTVTSAQKNPTAFYLCASSSDRGTTDTQYFGPGTRLTVL.

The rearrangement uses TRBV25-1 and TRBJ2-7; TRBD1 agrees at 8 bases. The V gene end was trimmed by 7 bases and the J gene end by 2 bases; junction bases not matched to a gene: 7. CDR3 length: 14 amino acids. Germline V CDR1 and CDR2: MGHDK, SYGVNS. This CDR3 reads CASIGTGVPYEQYF. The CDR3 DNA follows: TGTGCCAGCATTGGGACAGGTGTCCCCTACGAGCAGTACTTC.

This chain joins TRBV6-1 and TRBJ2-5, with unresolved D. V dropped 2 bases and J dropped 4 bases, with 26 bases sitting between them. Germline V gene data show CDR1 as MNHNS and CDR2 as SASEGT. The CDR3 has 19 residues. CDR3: CASSEKAKSRRSEPETQYF. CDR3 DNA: TGTGCCAGCAGTGAAAAGGCAAAGTCACGGCGGTCTGAACCAGAGACCCAGTACTTC.

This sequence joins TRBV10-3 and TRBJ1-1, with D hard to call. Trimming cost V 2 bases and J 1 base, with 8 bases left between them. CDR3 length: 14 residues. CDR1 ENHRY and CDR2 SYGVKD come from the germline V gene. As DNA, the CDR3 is TGTGCCATCAGTGAGCGTGCAGGGAACACTGAAGCTTTCTTT. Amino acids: CAISERAGNTEAFF.

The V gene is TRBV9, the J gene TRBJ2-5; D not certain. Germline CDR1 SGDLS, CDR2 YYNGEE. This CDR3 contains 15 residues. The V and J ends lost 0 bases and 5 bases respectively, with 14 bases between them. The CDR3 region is CASSVGPLGWETQYF. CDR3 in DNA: TGTGCCAGCAGCGTAGGACCGTTGGGGTGGGAGACCCAGTACTTC. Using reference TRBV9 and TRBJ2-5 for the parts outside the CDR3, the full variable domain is DSGVTQTPKHLITATGQRVTLRCSPRSGDLSVYWYQQSLDQGLQFLIQYYNGEERAKGNILERFSAQQFPDLHSELNLSSLELGDSALYFCASSVGPLGWETQYFGPGTRLLVL.

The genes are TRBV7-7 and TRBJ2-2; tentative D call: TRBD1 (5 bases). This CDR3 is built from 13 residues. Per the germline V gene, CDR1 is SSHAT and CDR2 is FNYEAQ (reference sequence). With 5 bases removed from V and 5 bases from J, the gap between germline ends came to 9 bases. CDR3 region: CASSLRETGELFF. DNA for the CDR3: TGTGCCAGCAGCCTCAGGGAAACCGGGGAGCTGTTTTTT.

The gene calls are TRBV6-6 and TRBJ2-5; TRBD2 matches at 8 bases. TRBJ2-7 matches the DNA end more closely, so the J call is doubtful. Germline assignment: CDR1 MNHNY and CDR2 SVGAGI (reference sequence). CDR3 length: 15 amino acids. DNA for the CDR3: TGTGCCAGCAGTTCCGTAGCGGGATCTTCTTACGAGCAGTACTTC. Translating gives CASSSVAGSSYEQYF.

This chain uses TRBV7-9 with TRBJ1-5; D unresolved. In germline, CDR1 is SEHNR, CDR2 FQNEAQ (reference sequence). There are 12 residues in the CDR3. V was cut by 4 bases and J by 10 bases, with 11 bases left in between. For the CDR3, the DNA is TGTGCCAGCAGCTCACGCGGCCAACCCCAGCATTTT. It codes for CASSSRGQPQHF.

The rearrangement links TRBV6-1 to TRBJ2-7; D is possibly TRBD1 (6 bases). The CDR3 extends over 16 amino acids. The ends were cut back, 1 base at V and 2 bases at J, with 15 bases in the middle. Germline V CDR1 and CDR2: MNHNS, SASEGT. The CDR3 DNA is TGTGCCAGCAGTGAAGGTCCCACAGGGCCCACCTACGAGCAGTACTTC. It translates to CASSEGPTGPTYEQYF.

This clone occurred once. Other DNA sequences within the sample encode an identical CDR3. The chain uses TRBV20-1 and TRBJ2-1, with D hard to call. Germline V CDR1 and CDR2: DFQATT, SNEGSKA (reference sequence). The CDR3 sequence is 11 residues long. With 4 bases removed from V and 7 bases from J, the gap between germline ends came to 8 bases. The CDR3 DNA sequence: TGCAGTGCTAAACTCGTTAATGAGCAGTTCTTC. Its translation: CSAKLVNEQFF.

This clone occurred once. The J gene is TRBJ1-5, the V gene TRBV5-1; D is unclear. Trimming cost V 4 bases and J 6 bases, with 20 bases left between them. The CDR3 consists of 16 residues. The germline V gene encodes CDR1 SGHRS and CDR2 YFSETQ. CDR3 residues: CASSQICKVRCQPQHF. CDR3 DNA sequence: TGCGCCAGCAGCCAAATTTGTAAGGTCCGATGTCAGCCCCAGCATTTT.

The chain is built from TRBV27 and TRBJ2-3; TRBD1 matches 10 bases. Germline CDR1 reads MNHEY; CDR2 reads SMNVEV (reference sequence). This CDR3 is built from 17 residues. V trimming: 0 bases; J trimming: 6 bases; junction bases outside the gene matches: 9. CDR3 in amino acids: CASSLSKGTGERDTQYF. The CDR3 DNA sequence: TGTGCCAGCAGTTTATCGAAAGGGACAGGGGAGCGTGATACGCAGTATTTT.

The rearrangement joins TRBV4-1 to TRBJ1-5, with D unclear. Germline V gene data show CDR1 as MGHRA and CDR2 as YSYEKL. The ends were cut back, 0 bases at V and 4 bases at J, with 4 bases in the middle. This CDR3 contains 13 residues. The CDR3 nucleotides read TGCGCCAGCAGCCAAGATCTTAATCAGCCCCAGCATTTT. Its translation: CASSQDLNQPQHF.

CDR3 DNA: TGTGCCAGCAGCGTGACTAGTCCCTACGAGCAGTACTTC. Translated, it gives CASSVTSPYEQYF. This chain connects TRBV11-2 to TRBJ2-7; D may be TRBD2 (6 bases). The germline V gene encodes CDR1 SGHAT and CDR2 FQNNGV. The CDR3 runs to 13 residues. V lost 5 bases and J lost 2, with 10 bases in between.

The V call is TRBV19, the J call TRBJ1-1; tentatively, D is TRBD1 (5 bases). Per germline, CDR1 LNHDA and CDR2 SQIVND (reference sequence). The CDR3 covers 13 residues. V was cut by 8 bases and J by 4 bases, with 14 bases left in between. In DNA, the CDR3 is TGTGCCAGTTCCCCGGGGGACGGCACTGAAGCTTTCTTT. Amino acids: CASSPGDGTEAFF. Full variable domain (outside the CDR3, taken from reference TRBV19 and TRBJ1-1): DGGITQSPKYLFRKEGQNVTLSCEQNLNHDAMYWYRQDPGQGLRLIYYSQIVNDFQKGDIAEGYSVSREKKESFPLTVTSAQKNPTAFYLCASSPGDGTEAFFGQGTRLTVV.

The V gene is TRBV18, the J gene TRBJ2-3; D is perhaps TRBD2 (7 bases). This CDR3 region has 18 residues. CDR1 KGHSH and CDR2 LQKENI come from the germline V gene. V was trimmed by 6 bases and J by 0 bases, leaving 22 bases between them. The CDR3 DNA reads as TGTGCCAGCTCCTTCTCCAGCGGGACAAAATCAAGCACAGATACGCAGTATTTT. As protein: CASSFSSGTKSSTDTQYF.

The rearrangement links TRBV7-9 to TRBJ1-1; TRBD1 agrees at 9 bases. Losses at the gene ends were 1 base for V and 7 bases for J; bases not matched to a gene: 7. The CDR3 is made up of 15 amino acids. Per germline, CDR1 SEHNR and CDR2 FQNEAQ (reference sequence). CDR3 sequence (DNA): TGTGCCAGCAGCTTAGACCCACAGGGGGCTAATGAAGCTTTCTTT. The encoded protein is CASSLDPQGANEAFF.

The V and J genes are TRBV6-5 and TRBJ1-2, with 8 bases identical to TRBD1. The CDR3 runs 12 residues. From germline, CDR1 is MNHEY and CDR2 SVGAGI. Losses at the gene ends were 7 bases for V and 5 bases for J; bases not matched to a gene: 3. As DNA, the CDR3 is TGTGCCAGCACAGGGGGCGGATATGGCTACACCTTC. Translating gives CASTGGGYGYTF.

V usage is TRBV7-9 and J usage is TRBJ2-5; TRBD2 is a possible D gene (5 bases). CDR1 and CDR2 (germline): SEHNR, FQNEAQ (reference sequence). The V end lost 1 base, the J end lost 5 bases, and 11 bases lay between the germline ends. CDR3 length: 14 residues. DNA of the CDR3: TGTGCCAGCAGCTTAGGGCTAGCATGGGAGACCCAGTACTTC. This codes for CASSLGLAWETQYF.

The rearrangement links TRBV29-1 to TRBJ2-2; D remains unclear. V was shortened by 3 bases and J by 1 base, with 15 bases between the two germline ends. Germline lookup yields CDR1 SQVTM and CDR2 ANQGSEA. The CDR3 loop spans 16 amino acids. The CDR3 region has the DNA TGCAGCGTTGAGGGAATGGGGAACCAGAACACCGGGGAGCTGTTTTTT. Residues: CSVEGMGNQNTGELFF.

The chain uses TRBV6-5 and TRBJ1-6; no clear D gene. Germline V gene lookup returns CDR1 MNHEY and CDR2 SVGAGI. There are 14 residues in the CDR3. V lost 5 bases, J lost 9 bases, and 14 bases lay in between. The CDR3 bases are TGTGCCAGCAGTGACCGGGGAAACGGTTCACCCCTCCACTTT. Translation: CASSDRGNGSPLHF.

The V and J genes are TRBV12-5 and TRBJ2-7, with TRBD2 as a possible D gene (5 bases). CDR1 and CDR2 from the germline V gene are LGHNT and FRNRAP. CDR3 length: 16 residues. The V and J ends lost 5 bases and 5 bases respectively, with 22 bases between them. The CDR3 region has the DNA TGTGCTAGTGGTCCCGGCCGGGATCGAGGTAATCACGAGCAGTACTTC. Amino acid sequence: CASGPGRDRGNHEQYF.

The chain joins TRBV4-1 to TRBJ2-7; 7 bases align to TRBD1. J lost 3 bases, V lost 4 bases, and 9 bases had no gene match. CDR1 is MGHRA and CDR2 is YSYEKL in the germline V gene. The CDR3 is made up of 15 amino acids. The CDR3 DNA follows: TGCGCCAGCAGCCCAGGACAGGCTCTACTCTACGAGCAGTACTTC. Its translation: CASSPGQALLYEQYF.